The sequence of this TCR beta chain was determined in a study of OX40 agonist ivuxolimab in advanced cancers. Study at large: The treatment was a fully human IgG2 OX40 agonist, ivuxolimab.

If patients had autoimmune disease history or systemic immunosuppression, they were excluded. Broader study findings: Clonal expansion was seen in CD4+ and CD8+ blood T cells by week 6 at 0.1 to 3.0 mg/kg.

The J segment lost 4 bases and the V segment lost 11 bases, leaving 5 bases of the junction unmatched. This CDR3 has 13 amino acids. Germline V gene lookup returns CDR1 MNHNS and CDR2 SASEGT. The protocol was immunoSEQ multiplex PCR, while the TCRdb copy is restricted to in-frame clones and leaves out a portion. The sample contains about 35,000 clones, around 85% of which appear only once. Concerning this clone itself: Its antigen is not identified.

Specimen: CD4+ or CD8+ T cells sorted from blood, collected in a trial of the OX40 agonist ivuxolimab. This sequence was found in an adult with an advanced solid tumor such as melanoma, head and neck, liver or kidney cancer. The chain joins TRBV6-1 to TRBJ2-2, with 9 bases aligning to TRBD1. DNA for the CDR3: TGTGCCGGGTGGACAGGGGTCACCGGGGAGCTGTTTTTT. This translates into CAGWTGVTGELFF.